This T cell receptor beta chain emerged from a study of blood T cell repertoires in COVID-19. The wider study: COVID-19 samples, acute and convalescent, were from the United States, Italy and Spain. T cells, B-cell-depleted T cells, or PBMCs provided the cDNA or gDNA that served as material.

CDR1 and CDR2 (germline): SQVTM, ANQGSEA. The CDR3 is 14 residues long. Deletions cut 4 bases from V and 5 bases from J, with 14 bases between. Per the study methods: Researchers report that nucleated cell counts were estimated from reference gene primer amplification. Profiling relied on immunoSEQ multiplex PCR, and the TCRdb table lists in-frame clones only, not all of them. Clonal size and the V and J genes are those of that table, whereas D and trimming came from the DNA. The table shows some 180,000 clones, with 85% to 90% occurring only once. The chain carries TRBV29-1 and TRBJ1-4; no clear D gene. This TCR derives from a man aged 40-50 years with active or convalescent COVID-19. The sample was peripheral blood. CDR3 in DNA: TGCAGCGTTGCCCTTGGAGCCACCAATGAAAAACTGTTTTTT. Protein product: CSVALGATNEKLFF.